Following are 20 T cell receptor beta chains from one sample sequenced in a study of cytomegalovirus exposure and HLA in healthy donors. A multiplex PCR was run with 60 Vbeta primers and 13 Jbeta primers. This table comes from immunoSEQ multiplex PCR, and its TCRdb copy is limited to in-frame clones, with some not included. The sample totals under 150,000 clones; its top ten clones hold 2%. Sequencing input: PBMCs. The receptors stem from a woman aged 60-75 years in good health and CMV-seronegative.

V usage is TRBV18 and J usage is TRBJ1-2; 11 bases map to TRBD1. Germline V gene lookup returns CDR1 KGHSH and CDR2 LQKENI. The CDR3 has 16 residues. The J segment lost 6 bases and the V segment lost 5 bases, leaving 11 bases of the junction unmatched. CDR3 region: CASSNRPGQGDDGYTF. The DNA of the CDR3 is TGTGCCAGCTCAAATAGGCCGGGACAGGGGGATGATGGCTACACCTTC.

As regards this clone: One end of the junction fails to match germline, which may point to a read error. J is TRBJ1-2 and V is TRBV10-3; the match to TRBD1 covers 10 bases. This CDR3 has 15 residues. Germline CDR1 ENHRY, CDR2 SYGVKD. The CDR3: CAIGEPGQGKYGYTF. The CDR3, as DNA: TGTGCCATCGGTGAACCGGGACAGGGGAAATATGGCTACACCTTC.

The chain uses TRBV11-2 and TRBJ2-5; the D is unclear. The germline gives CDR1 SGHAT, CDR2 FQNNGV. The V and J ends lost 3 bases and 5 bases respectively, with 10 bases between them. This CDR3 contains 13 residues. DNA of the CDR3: TGTGCCAGCAGCTTCGGGTCTCGGGAGACCCAGTACTTC. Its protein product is CASSFGSRETQYF. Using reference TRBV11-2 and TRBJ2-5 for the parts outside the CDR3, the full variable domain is EAGVAQSPRYKIIEKRQSVAFWCNPISGHATLYWYQQILGQGPKLLIQFQNNGVVDDSQLPKDRFSAERLKGVDSTLKIQPAKLEDSAVYLCASSFGSRETQYFGPGTRLLVL.

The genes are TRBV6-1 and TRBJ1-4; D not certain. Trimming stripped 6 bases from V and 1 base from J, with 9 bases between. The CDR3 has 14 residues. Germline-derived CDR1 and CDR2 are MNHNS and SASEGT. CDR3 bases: TGTGCCAGCAGGGGAGCGGGAACTAATGAAAAACTGTTTTTT. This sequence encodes CASRGAGTNEKLFF.

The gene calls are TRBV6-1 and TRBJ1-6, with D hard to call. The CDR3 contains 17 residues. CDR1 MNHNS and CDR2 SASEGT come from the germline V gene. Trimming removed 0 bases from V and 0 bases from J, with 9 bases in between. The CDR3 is CASSEARGDSYNSPLHF. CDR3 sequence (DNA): TGTGCCAGCAGTGAAGCGCGTGGTGACTCCTATAATTCACCCCTCCACTTT.

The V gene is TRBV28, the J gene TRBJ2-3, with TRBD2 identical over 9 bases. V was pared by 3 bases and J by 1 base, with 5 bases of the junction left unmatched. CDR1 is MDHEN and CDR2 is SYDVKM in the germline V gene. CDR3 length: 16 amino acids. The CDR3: CASSLFSSGGTDTQYF. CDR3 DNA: TGTGCCAGCAGTTTGTTTTCTAGCGGGGGCACAGATACGCAGTATTTT.

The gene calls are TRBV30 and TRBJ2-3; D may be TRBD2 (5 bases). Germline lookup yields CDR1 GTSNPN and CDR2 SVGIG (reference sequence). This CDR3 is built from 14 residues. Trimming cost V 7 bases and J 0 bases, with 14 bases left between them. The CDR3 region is CASKRVSSTDTQYF. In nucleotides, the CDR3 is TGTGCCTCCAAGAGGGTATCTAGCACAGATACGCAGTATTTT. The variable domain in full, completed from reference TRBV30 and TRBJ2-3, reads SQTIHQWPATLVQPVGSPLSLECTVEGTSNPNLYWYRQAAGRGLQLLFYSVGIGQISSEVPQNLSASRPQDRQFILSSKKLLLSDSGFYLCASKRVSSTDTQYFGPGTRLTVL.

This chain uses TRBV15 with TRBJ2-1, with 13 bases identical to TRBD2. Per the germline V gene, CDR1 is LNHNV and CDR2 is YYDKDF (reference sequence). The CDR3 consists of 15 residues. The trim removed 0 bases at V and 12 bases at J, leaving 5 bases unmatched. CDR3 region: CATSRDTSGRAWQFF. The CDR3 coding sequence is TGTGCCACCAGCAGAGATACTAGCGGGAGGGCCTGGCAGTTCTTC.

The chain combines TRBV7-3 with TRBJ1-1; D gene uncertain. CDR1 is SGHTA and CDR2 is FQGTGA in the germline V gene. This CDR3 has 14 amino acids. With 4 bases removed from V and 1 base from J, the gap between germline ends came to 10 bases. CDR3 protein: CASSSQGGNTEAFF. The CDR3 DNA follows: TGTGCCAGCAGCTCCCAAGGAGGGAACACTGAAGCTTTCTTT.

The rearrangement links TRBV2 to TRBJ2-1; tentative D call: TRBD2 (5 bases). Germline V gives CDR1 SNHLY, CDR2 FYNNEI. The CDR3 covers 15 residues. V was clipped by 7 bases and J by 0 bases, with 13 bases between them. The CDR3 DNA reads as TGTGCCAGCAACCTACTAGATGGCTCCTACAATGAGCAGTTCTTC. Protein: CASNLLDGSYNEQFF.

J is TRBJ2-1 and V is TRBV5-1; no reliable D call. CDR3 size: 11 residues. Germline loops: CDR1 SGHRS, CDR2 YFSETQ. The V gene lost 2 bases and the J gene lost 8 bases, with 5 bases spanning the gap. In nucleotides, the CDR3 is TGCGCCAGCAGCTTTCAGGATGAGCAGTTCTTC. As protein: CASSFQDEQFF. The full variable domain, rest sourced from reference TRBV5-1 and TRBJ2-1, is KAGVTQTPRYLIKTRGQQVTLSCSPISGHRSVSWYQQTPGQGLQFLFEYFSETQRNKGNFPGRFSGRQFSNSRSEMNVSTLELGDSALYLCASSFQDEQFFGPGTRLTVL.

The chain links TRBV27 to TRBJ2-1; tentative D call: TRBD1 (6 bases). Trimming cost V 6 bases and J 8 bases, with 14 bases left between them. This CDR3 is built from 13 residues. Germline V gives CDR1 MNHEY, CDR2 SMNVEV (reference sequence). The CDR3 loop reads CASRETGVYEQFF. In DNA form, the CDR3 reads TGTGCCAGCAGAGAGACAGGTGTCTATGAGCAGTTCTTC.

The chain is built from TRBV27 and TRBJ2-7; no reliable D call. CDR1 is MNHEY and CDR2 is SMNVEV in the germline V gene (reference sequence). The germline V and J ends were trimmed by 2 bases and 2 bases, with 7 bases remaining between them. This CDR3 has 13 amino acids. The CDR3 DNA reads TGTGCCAGCAGTTTAGGCCCCCCCTACGAGCAGTACTTC. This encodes CASSLGPPYEQYF.

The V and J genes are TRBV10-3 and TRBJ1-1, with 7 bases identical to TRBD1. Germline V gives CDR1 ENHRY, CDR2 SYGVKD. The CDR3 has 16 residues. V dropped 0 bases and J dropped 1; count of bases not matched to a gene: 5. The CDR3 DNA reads TGTGCCATCAGTGAGTCAGGGGGCTCGGGGAACACTGAAGCTTTCTTT. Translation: CAISESGGSGNTEAFF.

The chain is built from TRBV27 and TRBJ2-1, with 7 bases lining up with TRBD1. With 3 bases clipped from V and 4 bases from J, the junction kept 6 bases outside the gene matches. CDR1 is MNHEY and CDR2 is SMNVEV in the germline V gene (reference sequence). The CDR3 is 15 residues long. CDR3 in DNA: TGTGCCAGCAGTTTTACGAGACAGGGATACAATGAGCAGTTCTTC. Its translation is CASSFTRQGYNEQFF.

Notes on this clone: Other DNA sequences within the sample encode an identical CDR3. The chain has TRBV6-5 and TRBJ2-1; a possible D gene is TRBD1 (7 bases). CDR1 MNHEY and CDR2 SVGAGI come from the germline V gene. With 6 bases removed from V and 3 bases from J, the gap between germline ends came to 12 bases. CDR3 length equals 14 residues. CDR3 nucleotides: TGTGCCAGCAGCAGACAGGGAGGCTACAATGAGCAGTTCTTC. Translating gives CASSRQGGYNEQFF.

The CDR3 region has the DNA TGTGCCAGTAGTCTGAGTCTCACTGAAGCTTTCTTT. It is translated as CASSLSLTEAFF. V usage is TRBV19 and J usage is TRBJ1-1; D uncertain. The CDR3 sequence is 12 residues long. In germline, CDR1 is LNHDA, CDR2 SQIVND (reference sequence). Trimming shortened V by 5 bases and J by 4 bases, and 8 bases separated the two germline ends.

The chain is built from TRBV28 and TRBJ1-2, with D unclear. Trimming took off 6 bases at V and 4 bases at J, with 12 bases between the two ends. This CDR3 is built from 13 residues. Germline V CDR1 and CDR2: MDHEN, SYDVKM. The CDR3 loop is CASRPGRGYGYTF. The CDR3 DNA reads TGTGCCAGCAGGCCCGGGCGGGGCTATGGCTACACCTTC.

DNA of the CDR3: TGTGCCAGCAGTCAGGGCTCTAACTATGGCTACACCTTC. Translated, it gives CASSQGSNYGYTF. The chain couples TRBV7-8 to TRBJ1-2, with a weak D call TRBD1 (5 bases). CDR1 SGHVS and CDR2 FQNEAQ come from the germline V gene. CDR3 length: 13 amino acids. Between the trimmed V and J ends, which lost 6 bases and 0 bases, there was a span of 8 bases.

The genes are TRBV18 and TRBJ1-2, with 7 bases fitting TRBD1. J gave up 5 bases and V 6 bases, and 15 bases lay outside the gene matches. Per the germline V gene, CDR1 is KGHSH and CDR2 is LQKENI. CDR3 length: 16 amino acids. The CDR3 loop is CASSLSTGTVGYGYTF. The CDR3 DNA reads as TGTGCCAGCTCCCTTTCGACAGGGACGGTTGGGTATGGCTACACCTTC.